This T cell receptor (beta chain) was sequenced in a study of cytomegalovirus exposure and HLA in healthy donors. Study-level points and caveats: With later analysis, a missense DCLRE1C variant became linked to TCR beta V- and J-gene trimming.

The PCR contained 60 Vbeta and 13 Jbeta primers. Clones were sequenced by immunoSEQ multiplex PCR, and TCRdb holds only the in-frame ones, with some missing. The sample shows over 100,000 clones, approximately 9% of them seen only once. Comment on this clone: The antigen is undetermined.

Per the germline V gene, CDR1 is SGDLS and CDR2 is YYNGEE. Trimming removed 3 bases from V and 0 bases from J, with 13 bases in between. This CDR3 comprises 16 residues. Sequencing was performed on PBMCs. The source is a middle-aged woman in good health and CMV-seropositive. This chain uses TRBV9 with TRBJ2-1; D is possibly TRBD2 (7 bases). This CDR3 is CASSAGGEASYNEQFF. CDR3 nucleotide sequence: TGTGCCAGCAGCGCGGGGGGCGAGGCCTCCTACAATGAGCAGTTCTTC.